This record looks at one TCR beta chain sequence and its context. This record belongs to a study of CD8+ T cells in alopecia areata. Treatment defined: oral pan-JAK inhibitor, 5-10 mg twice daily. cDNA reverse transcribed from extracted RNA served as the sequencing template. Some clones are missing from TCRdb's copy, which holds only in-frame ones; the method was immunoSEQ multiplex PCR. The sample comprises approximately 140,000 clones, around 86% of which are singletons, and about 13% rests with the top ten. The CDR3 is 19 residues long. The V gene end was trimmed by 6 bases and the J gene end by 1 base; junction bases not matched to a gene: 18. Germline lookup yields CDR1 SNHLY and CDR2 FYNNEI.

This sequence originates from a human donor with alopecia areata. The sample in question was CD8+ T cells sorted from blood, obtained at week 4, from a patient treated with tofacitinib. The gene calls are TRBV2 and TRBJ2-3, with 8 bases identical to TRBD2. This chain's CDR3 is CASRAASGRLELGTDTQYF. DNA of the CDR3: TGTGCCAGCAGGGCGGCTAGCGGGCGTTTGGAGTTGGGCACAGATACGCAGTATTTT.